This entry describes one TCR beta chain. This entry comes from a study of T cells in localized non-small cell lung cancer. This CDR3 region has 15 residues. From germline, CDR1 is MDHEN and CDR2 SYDVKM. V shed 3 bases and J shed 1 base, with 12 bases lying between them. Using immunoSEQ multiplex PCR, the repertoire was profiled, and TCRdb retains in-frame clones only, with some absent. The profile shows more than 950 clones, roughly 15% of them singletons. Sequences were derived from lung tumor tissue, sampled before any cancer treatment. The receptor was derived from a woman aged 40 to 75 with stage II lung adenocarcinoma. The chain recombines TRBV28 with TRBJ1-1; D is uncertain. CDR3 nucleotides: TGTGCCAGCAGTTTCCCGAACACGCGGAACACTGAAGCTTTCTTT. As protein: CASSFPNTRNTEAFF.